This T cell receptor (beta chain) was recovered during a study of regulatory T cells in long-lasting Graves disease. Background on the study: The term persistent Graves' disease signified upward of 5 years on antithyroid drugs with positive TSH receptor antibodies. Overall study results and limits: The TCR repertoire of persistent Graves' patients was less diverse than that of newly diagnosed ones.

The germline V gene has CDR1 MNHEY and CDR2 SVGEGT. The V gene lost 5 bases and the J gene lost 1 base, with 11 bases spanning the gap. CDR3 length: 14 amino acids. Construction of TCR beta libraries relied on iRepertoire HTBI primers and on Arm-PCR targeting CDR3 regions. From the multiplex PCR reads, TCRdb called clonotypes with MiXCR, one entry per CDR3 protein. Counted here are about 660,000 distinct CDR3 sequences, 25% to 35% occurring once; the ten biggest clones make up under 55%. Time point reported: persistent/refractory GD, antithyroid drugs over 5 years with positive TRAb. Extracted PBMC RNA gave rise to the TCR library. With regard to this clonotype: Antigen specificity is unknown.

The chain joins TRBV6-2 or TRBV6-3 to TRBJ1-2, with D perhaps TRBD1 (6 bases). The receptor's source is a female donor with Graves disease. Here the sequenced sample was peripheral blood mononuclear cells (PBMCs), taken when the disease was refractory, from a patient treated with antithyroid drugs. The chain's CDR3 is CASSRTDFNYGYTF. The CDR3 nucleotides read TGTGCCAGCAGTCGGACAGACTTTAACTATGGCTACACCTTC.